This T cell receptor beta chain derives from a study of shared clonotypes between healthy human individuals. The V end was cut by 5 bases, the J end by 0 bases, with 14 bases between. The V gene's germline CDR1 is MDHEN and CDR2 SYDVKM. The CDR3 has 15 amino acids. In replicate PCRs of sorted subsets, 150 to 200 ng DNA, approximately 30,000 T cell genomes, was used. TCRdb's copy holds only in-frame clones and misses some; the assay was immunoSEQ multiplex PCR. The sample has about 2,100,000 clones; roughly 91% are singletons. The naive CD8 fraction comprised CD45RO-negative cells positively selected for CCR7 and excluded terminally differentiated effector memory CD45RA+ cells.

The chain combines TRBV28 with TRBJ2-7; D not resolved. The source is a man aged 18 to 30 in good health. Some clones in this sample may be carry-over from other donors' samples. Sequenced material: naive CD8+ T cells from PBMCs. This CDR3 is CASSAGVDASYEQYF. The CDR3 nucleotides are TGTGCCAGCAGTGCCGGTGTGGACGCCTCCTACGAGCAGTACTTC.